This passage covers 2 T cell receptor beta chains from one sample sequenced in a study of OX40 agonist ivuxolimab in advanced cancers. TCRdb's copy holds only in-frame clones and misses some; the assay was immunoSEQ multiplex PCR. The sample yields about 35,000 clones, around three quarters seen once. The sequencing used CD4+ or CD8+ T cells sorted from blood, collected in a trial of the OX40 agonist ivuxolimab. The origin of the receptors is an adult with an advanced solid tumor such as melanoma, head and neck, liver or kidney cancer.

This clone was recorded a few times. The V and J genes are TRBV19 and TRBJ1-2, with a tentative D call TRBD1 (6 bases). V shed 4 bases and J shed 1 base, with 10 bases lying between them. Germline CDR1 reads LNHDA; CDR2 reads SQIVND (reference sequence). The CDR3 covers 14 residues. CDR3 DNA: TGTGCCAGTAGTACAAAACAGGGTAACTATGGCTACACCTTC. Translated: CASSTKQGNYGYTF. Full variable domain (outside the CDR3, taken from reference TRBV19 and TRBJ1-2): DGGITQSPKYLFRKEGQNVTLSCEQNLNHDAMYWYRQDPGQGLRLIYYSQIVNDFQKGDIAEGYSVSREKKESFPLTVTSAQKNPTAFYLCASSTKQGNYGYTFGSGTRLTVV.

The gene calls are TRBV7-3 and TRBJ2-2; TRBD1 aligns across 8 bases. The CDR3 is 17 amino acids. Germline V gene data show CDR1 as SGHTA and CDR2 as FQGTGA. V was pared by 5 bases and J by 0 bases, with 8 bases of the junction left unmatched. In DNA, the CDR3 is TGTGCCAGCAGCATGGGGCCACAGGGGGCGAACACCGGGGAGCTGTTTTTT. Its protein is CASSMGPQGANTGELFF.